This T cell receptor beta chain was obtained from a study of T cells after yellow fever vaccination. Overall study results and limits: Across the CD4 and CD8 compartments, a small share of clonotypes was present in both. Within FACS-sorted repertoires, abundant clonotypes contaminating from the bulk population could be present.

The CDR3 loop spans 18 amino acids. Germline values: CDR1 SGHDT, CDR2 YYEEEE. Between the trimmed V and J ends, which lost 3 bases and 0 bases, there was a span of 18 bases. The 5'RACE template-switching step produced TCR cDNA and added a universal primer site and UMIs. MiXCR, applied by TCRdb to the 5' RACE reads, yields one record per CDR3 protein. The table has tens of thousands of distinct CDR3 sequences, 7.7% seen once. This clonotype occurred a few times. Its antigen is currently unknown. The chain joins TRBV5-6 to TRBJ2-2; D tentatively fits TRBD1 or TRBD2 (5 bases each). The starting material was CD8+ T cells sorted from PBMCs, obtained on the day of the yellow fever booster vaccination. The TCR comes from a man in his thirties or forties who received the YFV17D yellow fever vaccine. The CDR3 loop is CASSSVAGTHTNTGELFF. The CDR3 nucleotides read TGTGCCAGCAGCTCGGTAGCCGGGACGCACACGAACACCGGGGAGCTGTTTTTT. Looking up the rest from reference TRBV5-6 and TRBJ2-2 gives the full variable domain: DAGVTQSPTHLIKTRGQQVTLRCSPKSGHDTVSWYQQALGQGPQFIFQYYEEEERQRGNFPDRFSGHQFPNYSSELNVNALLLGDSALYLCASSSVAGTHTNTGELFFGEGSRLTVL.